The T cell receptor beta chain described here comes from a study of T-cell memory formation after mild COVID-19. Study as a whole: Largely donor-specific sequence clusters came from a couple of donors. General observations from the study: Within pre-infection memory, some responding clones were found, suggesting cross-reactive memory joined. The study found balanced CD4/CD8 in clones contracting day 15 to 85 and a CD4+ lean in later expanders.

This clonotype was picked up a small number of times. Antigen: not known. V was pared by 5 bases and J by 0 bases, with 11 bases of the junction left unmatched. The CDR3 sequence is 17 residues long. Germline V gives CDR1 MDHEN, CDR2 SYDVKM. TCR alpha and TCR beta cDNA libraries carrying sample barcodes and UMIs were produced by 5'RACE using constant-segment primers. MiXCR was run by TCRdb on the 5' RACE reads, yielding one entry per CDR3 protein. Of a few hundred thousand distinct CDR3 sequences in the sample, 18% were seen once. The chain has TRBV28 and TRBJ2-7, with 9 bases identical to TRBD2. This sequence was found in a man younger than 35 who had mild COVID-19 (a few samples of this study predate the infection). Cell type and time point are not known. Sequencing input: PBMCs or a T cell subset sorted from them (not recorded which). The CDR3: CASSPYDSGGSSYEQYV. CDR3 in DNA: TGTGCCAGCAGTCCCTATGATAGCGGGGGAAGCTCCTACGAGCAGTACGTC.